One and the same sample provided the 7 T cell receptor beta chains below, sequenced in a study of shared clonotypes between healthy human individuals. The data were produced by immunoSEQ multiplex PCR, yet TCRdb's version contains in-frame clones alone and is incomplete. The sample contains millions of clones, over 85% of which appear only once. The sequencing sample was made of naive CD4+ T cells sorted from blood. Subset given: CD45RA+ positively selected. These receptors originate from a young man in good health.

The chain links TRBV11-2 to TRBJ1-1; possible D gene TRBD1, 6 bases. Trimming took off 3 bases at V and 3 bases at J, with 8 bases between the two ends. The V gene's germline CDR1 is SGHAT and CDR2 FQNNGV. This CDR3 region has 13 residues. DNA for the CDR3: TGTGCCAGCAGCTTCGGACAGCACACTGAAGCTTTCTTT. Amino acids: CASSFGQHTEAFF.

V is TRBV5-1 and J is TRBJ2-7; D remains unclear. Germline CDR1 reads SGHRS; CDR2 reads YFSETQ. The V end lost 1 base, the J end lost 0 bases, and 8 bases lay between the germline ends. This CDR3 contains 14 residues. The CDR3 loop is CASSLTVDSYEQYF. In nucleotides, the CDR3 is TGCGCCAGCAGCTTGACAGTAGACTCCTACGAGCAGTACTTC.

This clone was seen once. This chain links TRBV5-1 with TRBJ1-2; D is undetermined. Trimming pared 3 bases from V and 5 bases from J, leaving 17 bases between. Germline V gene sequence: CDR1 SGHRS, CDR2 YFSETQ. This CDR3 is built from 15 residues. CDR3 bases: TGCGCCAGCAGCTCCCGGGCCGAGGGCGGGTATGGCTACACCTTC. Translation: CASSSRAEGGYGYTF. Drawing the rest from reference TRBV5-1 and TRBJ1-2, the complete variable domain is KAGVTQTPRYLIKTRGQQVTLSCSPISGHRSVSWYQQTPGQGLQFLFEYFSETQRNKGNFPGRFSGRQFSNSRSEMNVSTLELGDSALYLCASSSRAEGGYGYTFGSGTRLTVV.

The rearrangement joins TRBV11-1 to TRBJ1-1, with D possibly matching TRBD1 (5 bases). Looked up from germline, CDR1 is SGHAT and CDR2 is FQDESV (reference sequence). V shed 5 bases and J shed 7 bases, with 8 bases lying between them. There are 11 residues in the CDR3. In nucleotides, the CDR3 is TGTGCCAGCAGCGGGAGGGGTGAAGCTTTCTTT. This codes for CASSGRGEAFF.

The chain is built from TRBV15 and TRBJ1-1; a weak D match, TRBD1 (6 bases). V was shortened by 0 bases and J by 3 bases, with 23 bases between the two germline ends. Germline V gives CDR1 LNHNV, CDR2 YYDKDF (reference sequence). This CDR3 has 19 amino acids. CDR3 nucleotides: TGTGCCACCAGCAGAGACACCCAACAGGGCCTATATTACTACACTGAAGCTTTCTTT. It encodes CATSRDTQQGLYYYTEAFF.

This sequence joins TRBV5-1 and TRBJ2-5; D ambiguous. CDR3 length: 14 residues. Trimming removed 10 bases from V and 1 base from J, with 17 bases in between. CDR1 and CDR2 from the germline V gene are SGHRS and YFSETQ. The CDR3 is CASHGGLIQETQYF. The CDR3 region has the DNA TGCGCCTCTCACGGCGGATTAATCCAAGAGACCCAGTACTTC.

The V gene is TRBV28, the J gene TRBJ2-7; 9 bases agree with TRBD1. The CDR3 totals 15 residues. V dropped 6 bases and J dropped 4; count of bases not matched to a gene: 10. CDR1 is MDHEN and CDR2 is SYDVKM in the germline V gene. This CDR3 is CASSRTGGVLYEQYF. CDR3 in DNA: TGTGCCAGCAGCCGAACAGGGGGCGTCCTGTACGAGCAGTACTTC.